These 9 T cell receptor beta chains were sequenced from one sample in a study of cytomegalovirus exposure and HLA in healthy donors. Both 60 Vbeta primers and 13 Jbeta primers went into the PCR. Repertoires were generated with immunoSEQ multiplex PCR, while TCRdb's copy carries only in-frame clones and drops some. Among more than 95,000 clones listed, over 75% were seen once. Material for sequencing was PBMCs. The receptors originated from a woman between 35 and 50 years old in good health and CMV-seropositive.

This sequence joins TRBV28 and TRBJ2-7; tentative D call: TRBD1 (5 bases). Trimming cost V 2 bases and J 4 bases, with 9 bases left between them. CDR3 size: 13 residues. Looked up from germline, CDR1 is MDHEN and CDR2 is SYDVKM. CDR3 residues: CASSLRQPYEQYF. The CDR3 nucleotides are TGTGCCAGCAGTTTACGACAGCCGTACGAGCAGTACTTC.

The chain employs TRBV6-1 and TRBJ2-7; tentatively, D is TRBD2 (5 bases). Trimming removed 5 bases from V and 0 bases from J, with 11 bases in between. Germline V gives CDR1 MNHNS, CDR2 SASEGT. The CDR3 runs to 14 residues. CDR3 sequence reads: CASSWAGRSYEQYF. The CDR3 DNA is TGTGCCAGCAGTTGGGCGGGCCGCTCCTACGAGCAGTACTTC.

V gene TRBV6-5 combines with J gene TRBJ1-3; 9 bases map to TRBD1. V was clipped by 2 bases and J by 4 bases; unmatched bases: 3. Germline lookup yields CDR1 MNHEY and CDR2 SVGAGI. The CDR3 runs 15 residues. CDR3 bases: TGTGCCAGCAGTTACGGGACAGGGCCAGGAAACACCATATATTTT. It specifies CASSYGTGPGNTIYF.

This clone was counted only a few times. The genes are TRBV5-6 and TRBJ1-2, with 7 bases aligning to TRBD1. The CDR3 sequence is 15 residues long. Germline V gene data show CDR1 as SGHDT and CDR2 as YYEEEE. Trimming removed 5 bases from V and 0 bases from J; junction bases left unmatched: 7. CDR3 DNA: TGTGCCAGCAGGCGGCTCGGGACAGCTAACTATGGCTACACCTTC. Amino acid sequence: CASRRLGTANYGYTF. Drawing the rest from reference TRBV5-6 and TRBJ1-2, the complete variable domain is DAGVTQSPTHLIKTRGQQVTLRCSPKSGHDTVSWYQQALGQGPQFIFQYYEEEERQRGNFPDRFSGHQFPNYSSELNVNALLLGDSALYLCASRRLGTANYGYTFGSGTRLTVV.

This clone was observed a handful of times. The chain joins TRBV6-6 to TRBJ2-7, with 8 nucleotides matching TRBD2. This CDR3 has 16 amino acids. Germline trimming cut 2 bases from V and 5 bases from J; bases unmatched to any gene: 11. The germline CDR1 and CDR2 sequences are MNHNY and SVGAGI (reference sequence). The CDR3 is CASSYGSGRAGDEQYF. The CDR3 DNA sequence: TGTGCCAGCAGTTACGGGTCCGGGAGGGCCGGGGACGAGCAGTACTTC.

The chain couples TRBV30 to TRBJ2-7, with TRBD2 matching over 10 bases. Germline values: CDR1 GTSNPN, CDR2 SVGIG (reference sequence). CDR3 size: 16 residues. Germline trimming cut 2 bases from V and 0 bases from J; bases unmatched to any gene: 7. CDR3 residues: CAWSPTSGTGSYEQYF. DNA of the CDR3: TGTGCCTGGAGTCCTACTAGCGGGACGGGCTCCTACGAGCAGTACTTC.

The CDR3, as DNA: TGTGCCAGCAGTCGGGACAGGGAGTATGGCTACACCTTC. The encoded protein is CASSRDREYGYTF. The rearrangement uses TRBV28 and TRBJ1-2, with 9 bases identical to TRBD1. V trimming: 5 bases; J trimming: 5 bases; junction bases outside the gene matches: 3. CDR3 length: 13 amino acids. In germline, CDR1 is MDHEN, CDR2 SYDVKM.

This sequence joins TRBV13 and TRBJ2-7, with D possibly TRBD2 on 6 matching bases. V lost 2 bases, J lost 1 base, and 12 bases lay in between. CDR3 length: 15 residues. The germline V gene has CDR1 PRHDT and CDR2 FYEKMQ (reference sequence). Here the CDR3 reads CASSLIRGLSYEQYF. CDR3 bases: TGTGCCAGCAGCTTAATCCGGGGGTTATCCTACGAGCAGTACTTC.

The chain uses TRBV13 and TRBJ1-4; TRBD1 is a possible D gene (5 bases). In germline, CDR1 is PRHDT, CDR2 FYEKMQ (reference sequence). The germline V and J ends were trimmed by 3 bases and 7 bases, with 15 bases remaining between them. The length of the CDR3 is 15 residues. CDR3 DNA: TGTGCCAGCAGCTTGGGGGGGGGACCCCGTGAAAAACTGTTTTTT. Its protein is CASSLGGGPREKLFF. The complete variable domain, with remaining parts taken from reference TRBV13 and TRBJ1-4, reads AAGVIQSPRHLIKEKRETATLKCYPIPRHDTVYWYQQGPGQDPQFLISFYEKMQSDKGSIPDRFSAQQFSDYHSELNMSSLELGDSALYFCASSLGGGPREKLFFGSGTQLSVL.